This is a list of T cell receptor beta chains from one sample in a study of blood T cell repertoires in COVID-19. Produced via immunoSEQ multiplex PCR; TCRdb's table is partial and in-frame only. The data show under 170,000 clones, with around four fifths seen just once and roughly 2.3% held by the top ten. The source material was peripheral blood. The receptors were gathered from a man aged 65-85 years with acute or convalescent COVID-19. Each CDR3 is given with its conserved first and last residue. The D gene is left open where the match is weak.

v_call: TRBV7-8; d_call: .; cdr3_aa: CASSLVLEGSSPLHF
v_call: TRBV19; d_call: .; cdr3_aa: CASSIPGAYGYTF
v_call: TRBV6-6; d_call: TRBD1; cdr3_aa: CASSLRQGMDSPLHF
v_call: TRBV27; d_call: TRBD1; cdr3_aa: CASRERGREQYF
v_call: TRBV5-1; d_call: TRBD2; cdr3_aa: CASSWTSYAEQFF
v_call: TRBV7-3; d_call: TRBD1; cdr3_aa: CASSLKQGGNTEAFF
v_call: TRBV2; d_call: TRBD2; cdr3_aa: CASTGAGLAGSTDTQYF
v_call: TRBV5-1; d_call: .; cdr3_aa: CASSQMNANNEQFF
v_call: TRBV5-5; d_call: TRBD2; cdr3_aa: CASSKAGGHVAEQFF
v_call: TRBV6-5; d_call: TRBD1; cdr3_aa: CASSYSGQALNSPLHF
v_call: TRBV6-5; d_call: TRBD1; cdr3_aa: CASRDRGRLYYEQYF
v_call: TRBV6-6; d_call: TRBD1; cdr3_aa: CASSPRTGGGPTGELFF
v_call: TRBV6-1; d_call: .; cdr3_aa: CASSEMGGNQPQHF
v_call: TRBV6-1; d_call: TRBD1; cdr3_aa: CASSDEGTGGIDEQYF
v_call: TRBV6-5; d_call: .; cdr3_aa: CASSRRRGSYNEQFF
v_call: TRBV2; d_call: .; cdr3_aa: CASRAHPETQYF
v_call: TRBV19; d_call: .; cdr3_aa: CASSISGSTEPGNTIYF
v_call: TRBV18; d_call: TRBD2; cdr3_aa: CASSPGLAGGWETQYF
v_call: TRBV5-4; d_call: TRBD1; cdr3_aa: CASSSRRGSYEQYF
v_call: TRBV9; d_call: .; cdr3_aa: CASSEGGGPLYEQYF
v_call: TRBV18; d_call: .; cdr3_aa: CASSRDWTNYGYTF
v_call: TRBV18; d_call: TRBD1; cdr3_aa: CASSSGQGGYTF
v_call: TRBV19; d_call: TRBD2; cdr3_aa: CASSITTSGRPGTDTQYF
v_call: TRBV4-1; d_call: TRBD2; cdr3_aa: CASSPVPGLAGVQETQYF
v_call: TRBV7-9; d_call: TRBD2; cdr3_aa: CASSPVEGTINTGELFF